A single T cell receptor beta chain is shown here with its context. These data are taken from a study of T cell changes during pregnancy in multiple sclerosis. The germline CDR1 and CDR2 sequences are MNHEY and SVGAGI. Trimming removed 7 bases from V and 8 bases from J; junction bases left unmatched: 10. CDR3 length equals 13 residues. The method was immunoSEQ multiplex PCR; TCRdb's version includes in-frame clones alone and lacks a portion of them. The profile shows roughly 40,000 clones, 92% of them singletons. The sample consisted of CD8+ T cells from peripheral blood mononuclear cells, taken in the first trimester of pregnancy. V and J are TRBV6-5 and TRBJ2-7; TRBD1 aligns across 8 bases. The sequence was collected from a female donor with multiple sclerosis, enrolled in a pregnancy study. The CDR3 DNA is TGTGCCAGCACCTCGGACAGGGCGTCTCAGCAGTACTTC. This translates into CASTSDRASQQYF.